Ten or more counts support the clone carrying this T cell receptor beta chain. The V gene's germline CDR1 is MDHEN and CDR2 SYDVKM. The length of the CDR3 is 13 residues. V shed 8 bases and J shed 5 bases, with 16 bases lying between them. TCRdb reprocessed the PCR reads with MiXCR, giving one entry per CDR3 protein. The repertoire has some 320,000 distinct CDR3 sequences, 20% to 25% of them found once; the top ten carry approximately 0.8%. This sample was taken from a study of molecular identifiers for immune sequencing clone quantification. The genes are TRBV28 and TRBJ2-7; TRBD2 is a possible D gene (6 bases). Source material: naive CD8+ T cells from blood, with Jurkat cell RNA spiked in. The sample's subset: FACS-sorted CD8+CD4-CCR7+CD45RA+ naive T cells. The sequence came from a human donor in good health. Some libraries in this study had Jurkat cell RNA spiked in. The CDR3 nucleotides read TGTGCCAGCTTTAGCGCCCCGGGGGACGAGCAGTACTTC. Residues: CASFSAPGDEQYF.